The entry that follows covers one T cell receptor (beta chain) sequence. Its antigen is as yet unknown. This sample was taken from a study of T-cell reconstitution after alpha-beta-depleted transplantation in children. Preparation of the TCRbeta library was carried out with unique molecular identifiers. TCRdb re-derived calls from the PCR reads in MiXCR, one entry per CDR3 protein. The sample records about 250,000 distinct CDR3 sequences, under 30% being singletons. Study-level results: Among T cells one year after transplant, newly produced cells accounted for most counts and diversity. Reportedly, only several hundred clones from non-depleted graft cells drove alpha-beta T-cell counts at about two months. TCRbeta diversity was high at day 60 in some patients (a result of surviving recipient T cells and thymic progenitors).

The clonotype was recovered from a female patient between 2 and 15 years old who had a stem cell transplant for congenital amegakaryocytic thrombocytopenia, so the T cells may come from the graft donor. The sequencing here drew on PBMCs, mostly from graft donor cells, taken 360 days after TCRalphabeta/CD19-depleted stem cell transplant.

The CDR3 bases are TGTGCCAGCAGCTTAAATGGCAGGGACCAAAACATTCAGTACTTC. Translating it yields CASSLNGRDQNIQYF. The chain joins TRBV7-3 to TRBJ2-4; D might be TRBD1 or TRBD2, each matching 5 bases. Trimming cost V 1 base and J 5 bases, with 12 bases left between them. Per germline, CDR1 SGHTA and CDR2 FQGTGA. This CDR3 is 15 amino acids long. Filled out from reference TRBV7-3 and TRBJ2-4, the complete variable domain reads GAGVSQTPSNKVTEKGKYVELRCDPISGHTALYWYRQSLGQGPEFLIYFQGTGAADDSGLPNDRFFAVRPEGSVSTLKIQRTERGDSAVYLCASSLNGRDQNIQYFGAGTRLSVL.